A selection of T cell receptor beta chains follows, all from one sample in a study of cytomegalovirus exposure and HLA in healthy donors. The method was immunoSEQ multiplex PCR; TCRdb's version includes in-frame clones alone and lacks a portion of them. This sample yields 130,000 to 150,000 clones, of which over 8% are seen a single time; 1.5% to 2% belongs to the top ten. Sequencing was carried out using PBMCs. Receptor source: a male donor in good health and CMV-seronegative. Each CDR3 is given with its conserved first and last residue. D genes are given only for firm matches. A row's size may be missing; if present it is once, few, many or a size class.

d_call: TRBD1; j_call: TRBJ1-2; clone_size: few; v_call: TRBV27; cdr3_aa: CASSIQGARGYTF; cdr3_nt: TGTGCCAGCAGTATTCAGGGGGCGCGGGGCTACACCTTC
d_call: TRBD1; j_call: TRBJ1-1; clone_size: few; v_call: TRBV10-3; cdr3_aa: CAISESRGGKGAPGQAFF; cdr3_nt: TGTGCCATCAGTGAGTCGAGAGGGGGGAAGGGGGCGCCGGGACAAGCTTTCTTT
d_call: .; j_call: TRBJ1-4; clone_size: .; v_call: TRBV28; cdr3_aa: CASSPEQGTNEKLFF; cdr3_nt: TGTGCCAGCAGTCCGGAACAGGGAACTAATGAAAAACTGTTTTTT
d_call: .; j_call: TRBJ2-5; clone_size: .; v_call: TRBV7-2; cdr3_aa: CASSLWSSKETQYF; cdr3_nt: TGTGCCAGCAGCTTATGGTCTAGTAAAGAGACCCAGTACTTC
d_call: TRBD1; j_call: TRBJ1-2; clone_size: few; v_call: TRBV5-6; cdr3_aa: CASSLAMGQRNYGYTF; cdr3_nt: TGTGCCAGCAGCCTCGCAATGGGACAGAGAAACTATGGCTACACCTTC
d_call: TRBD2; j_call: TRBJ2-2; clone_size: few; v_call: TRBV7-9; cdr3_aa: CASNTPSGSTGELFF; cdr3_nt: TGTGCCAGCAATACACCTAGCGGTTCCACCGGGGAGCTGTTTTTT
d_call: .; j_call: TRBJ2-7; clone_size: few; v_call: TRBV4-3; cdr3_aa: CASSQEDSHTYEQYF; cdr3_nt: TGCGCCAGCAGCCAAGAAGACAGTCACACCTACGAGCAGTACTTC
d_call: TRBD2; j_call: TRBJ2-1; clone_size: few; v_call: TRBV7-9; cdr3_aa: CASPDLTGTRNEQFF; cdr3_nt: TGTGCCAGCCCAGACCTGACCGGGACTAGAAATGAGCAGTTCTTC
d_call: TRBD2; j_call: TRBJ2-1; clone_size: .; v_call: TRBV9; cdr3_aa: CASSASSGIIGNEQFF; cdr3_nt: TGTGCCAGCAGCGCCTCTAGCGGGATAATTGGCAATGAGCAGTTCTTC
d_call: .; j_call: TRBJ2-2; clone_size: few; v_call: TRBV7-2; cdr3_aa: CASSFSGSRGGELFF; cdr3_nt: TGTGCCAGCAGCTTCTCCGGGAGTAGGGGCGGGGAGCTGTTTTTT
d_call: TRBD2; j_call: TRBJ2-7; clone_size: .; v_call: TRBV18; cdr3_aa: CASSPGGLAGAKSYEQYF; cdr3_nt: TGTGCCAGCTCACCGGGAGGACTAGCGGGAGCGAAGTCCTACGAGCAGTACTTC
d_call: .; j_call: TRBJ1-1; clone_size: .; v_call: TRBV7-2; cdr3_aa: CASRPGGKTEAFF; cdr3_nt: TGTGCCAGCAGGCCGGGGGGAAAGACTGAAGCTTTCTTT
d_call: .; j_call: TRBJ2-4; clone_size: .; v_call: TRBV7-2; cdr3_aa: CASSLGGSIQYF; cdr3_nt: TGTGCCAGCAGCTTAGGGGGCAGCATTCAGTACTTC
d_call: TRBD1; j_call: TRBJ2-7; clone_size: .; v_call: TRBV7-9; cdr3_aa: CASSPPTGGEEQYF; cdr3_nt: TGTGCCAGCAGCCCCCCTACAGGGGGAGAGGAGCAGTACTTC
d_call: .; j_call: TRBJ2-1; clone_size: .; v_call: TRBV5-1; cdr3_aa: CASSLASPSNYNEQFF; cdr3_nt: TGCGCCAGCAGCTTGGCGTCTCCTAGCAACTACAATGAGCAGTTCTTC
d_call: .; j_call: TRBJ1-2; clone_size: .; v_call: TRBV7-9; cdr3_aa: CASSLLRGYGYTF; cdr3_nt: TGTGCCAGCAGCCTCTTACGGGGCTATGGCTACACCTTC
d_call: TRBD1; j_call: TRBJ2-5; clone_size: few; v_call: TRBV5-6; cdr3_aa: CASSLKDRRQAQYF; cdr3_nt: TGTGCCAGCAGCCTGAAGGACAGGCGTCAGGCCCAGTACTTC
d_call: .; j_call: TRBJ2-7; clone_size: .; v_call: TRBV27; cdr3_aa: CAIGKLGYEQYF; cdr3_nt: TGTGCCATTGGGAAACTAGGCTACGAGCAGTATTTC